A few counts support the clone carrying this T cell receptor beta chain. Antigen: not known. This CDR3 contains 16 residues. The V gene's germline CDR1 is SGHNT and CDR2 YYREEE (reference sequence). After removal of 0 bases from V and 7 bases from J, the junction contained 7 bases not matched to a gene. The PCR contained 60 Vbeta and 13 Jbeta primers. The table came from immunoSEQ multiplex PCR; TCRdb's copy has only in-frame clones and leaves some out. The table has about 150,000 clones, 85% seen once. The data were obtained in a study of cytomegalovirus exposure and HLA in healthy donors. Study-level findings and limits: In a later analysis, TCR beta V- and J-gene trimming showed a link to a missense DCLRE1C variant.

This TCR came from a boy younger than 10 in good health and CMV-seronegative. The sample taken for sequencing was PBMCs. V and J are TRBV5-4 and TRBJ1-4; TRBD1 aligns across 9 bases. CDR3 sequence (DNA): TGTGCCAGCAGCTTGGCTGGGGGACAGGGTGGTGAAAAACTGTTTTTT. The encoded protein is CASSLAGGQGGEKLFF.